The TCR beta chain described here comes from a study of radiation and T cells in renal cell carcinoma (dated by TCRdb to 2018 to 2021). A note on the overall study: In total, 50 to 60 samples underwent TCR beta sequencing: approximately 25 tumors plus 27 peripheral blood samples. The last blood draw occurred 4 weeks after radiation, at the same time as nephrectomy. Across all 50 or so samples, several million unique CDR3 nucleotide sequences encoding roughly 2.7 million unique CDR3 amino acid sequences were identified.

Summary of the overall study and its limitations: Because the trial had a single-armed design, the trial could not examine how radiation dose or scheduling affected the TCR repertoire. An increase in top tumor clonotypes in blood was observed from baseline to 2 weeks post-radiation, followed by contraction by 4 weeks, which was taken to suggest transient expansion of tumor-resident clones. Because pretreatment tumor biopsies were not available, the baseline intratumoral presence of clonotypes could not be determined. Dynamics of the blood repertoire were not tracked past 4 weeks after treatment.

TCR beta libraries were generated from genomic DNA with the immunoSEQ kit, following the manufacturer's recommendations. Library preparation used a first multiplex PCR with proprietary primers, then a second PCR adding unique barcodes, with bead cleanups after each round. Each sample batch included a kit-provided positive control reaction and a negative control reaction. The final libraries underwent checking on an Agilent 4200 TapeStation D1000 ScreenTape, volumetric pooling, and quantification by qPCR. Sequencing ran on an Illumina NextSeq500 with a MidOutput 150-cycle cartridge, using 156 Read1 and 15 Index1 cycles with kit custom primers. The pooled library was loaded at around 1 pM with around 20% PhiX control spiked in. As for how the authors treated the data: The vendor-processed data were analyzed in R, and a clonotype was defined as all T cells that share the same CDR3 nucleotide sequence. For clone abundance analyses, frequencies were normalized to the 10,000 most abundant clones in each sample. Public T cell clones, averaging fewer than five per sample, were removed before analysis. An abundance difference of at least 32-fold between compartments was the criterion for calling clonotypes tumor-enriched or baseline blood-enriched. A beta-binomial differential abundance model was applied to find clonotypes that expanded or contracted between blood time points. Tumor-blood repertoire similarity was measured with the Baroni-Urbani and Buser coefficient, and group comparisons used two-tailed Wilcoxon tests in R. Imported from immuneACCESS, the table was reduced by TCRdb to in-frame sequences with V and J called. These copies leave out some clones; in studies compared against another copy, an unresolved V gene accounts for under half, and the cause of the remainder is not known. From that table come the V and J calls and clone size; the DNA was used to work out D and trimming. This sample gives around 170,000 clones in total; roughly 90% of them show up just once. The ten largest clones add up to 11% of the sample.

The sample's time point, from its label and the paper: blood 4 weeks post-SBRT, at nephrectomy. This sample's treatment or condition label indicates: 15 Gy SBRT to primary tumor, nephrectomy 4 weeks later. Samples were obtained from a clinical trial, in which 15 Gy stereotactic body radiation therapy was delivered to primary renal cell carcinomas and nephrectomy was performed 4 weeks later. To follow tumor-enriched clonotypes, peripheral blood was collected serially from radiation-treated patients at baseline and again at 2 weeks and 4 weeks after SBRT. Every patient's renal cell carcinoma showed clear cell pathology. Genomic DNA for TCR sequencing was prepared using the QIAamp DNA Blood Mini Kit (Qiagen). Only samples passing all quality control checks were included in the analyses. Remarks on this clone: Its specific antigen is unknown. No base qualities exist here, and no much larger clone lies one base off it.

The receptor comes from a woman aged 45 to 65 with renal cell carcinoma. This specimen was blood, taken from a patient whose treatment included radiotherapy and nephrectomy.

The CDR3 region has the sequence CASSQGPNTENTEAFF. The DNA reads TGCGCCAGCAGCCAAGGACCCAATACAGAAAACACTGAAGCTTTCTTT. The chain is encoded by TRBV4-1 joined to TRBJ1-1; no confident D gene assignment can be made. The junction carries 14 bases between V and J, which are trimmed by 1 base and 2 bases respectively. CDR1 and CDR2, per the germline V gene, are MGHRA and YSYEKL. Inclusive of the bounding cysteine and phenylalanine, the CDR3 is 16 residues long. The kept DNA is CDR3 alone, 48 bases in frame from the first base.